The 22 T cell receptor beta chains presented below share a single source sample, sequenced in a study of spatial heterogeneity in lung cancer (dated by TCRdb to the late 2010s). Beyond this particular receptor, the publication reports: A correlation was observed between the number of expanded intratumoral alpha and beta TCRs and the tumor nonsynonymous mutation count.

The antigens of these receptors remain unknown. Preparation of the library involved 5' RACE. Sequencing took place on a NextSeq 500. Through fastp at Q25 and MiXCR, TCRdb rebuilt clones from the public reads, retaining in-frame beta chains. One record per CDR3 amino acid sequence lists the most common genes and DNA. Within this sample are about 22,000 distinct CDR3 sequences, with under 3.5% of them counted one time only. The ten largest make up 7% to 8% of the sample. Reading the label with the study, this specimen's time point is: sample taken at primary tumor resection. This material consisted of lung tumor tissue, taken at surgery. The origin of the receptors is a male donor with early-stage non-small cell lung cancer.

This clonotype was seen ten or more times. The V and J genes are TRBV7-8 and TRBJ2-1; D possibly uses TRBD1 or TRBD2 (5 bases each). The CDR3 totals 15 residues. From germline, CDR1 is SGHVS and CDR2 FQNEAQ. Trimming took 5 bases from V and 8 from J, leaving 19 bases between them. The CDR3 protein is CASSLGDRGFHEQFF. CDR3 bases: TGTGCCAGCAGCCTCGGGGACCGGGGCTTTCATGAGCAGTTCTTC.

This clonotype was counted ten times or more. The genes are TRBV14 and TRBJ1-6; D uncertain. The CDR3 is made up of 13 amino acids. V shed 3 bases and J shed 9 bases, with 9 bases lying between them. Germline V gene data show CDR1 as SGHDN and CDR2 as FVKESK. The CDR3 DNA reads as TGTGCCAGCAGCCAGGCGAACTTTTCACCCCTCCACTTT. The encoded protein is CASSQANFSPLHF.

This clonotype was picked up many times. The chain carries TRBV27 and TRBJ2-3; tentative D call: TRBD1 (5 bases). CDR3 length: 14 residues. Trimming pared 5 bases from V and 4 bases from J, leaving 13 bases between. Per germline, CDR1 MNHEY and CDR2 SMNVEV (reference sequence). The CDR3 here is CASSPAAGSDTQYF. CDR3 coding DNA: TGTGCCAGCAGTCCCGCCGCAGGGTCAGATACGCAGTATTTT.

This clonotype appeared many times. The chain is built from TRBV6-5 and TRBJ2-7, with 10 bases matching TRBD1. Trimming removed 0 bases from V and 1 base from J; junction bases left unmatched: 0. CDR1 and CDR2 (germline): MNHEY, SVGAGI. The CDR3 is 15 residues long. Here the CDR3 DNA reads TGTGCCAGCAGTTACTCGGGACAGGGGTCCTACGAGCAGTACTTC. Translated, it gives CASSYSGQGSYEQYF.

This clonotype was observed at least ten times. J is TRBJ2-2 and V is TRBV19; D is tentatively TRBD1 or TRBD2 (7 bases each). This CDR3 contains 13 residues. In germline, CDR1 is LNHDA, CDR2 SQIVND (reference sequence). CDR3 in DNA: TGTGGAGCGGGGACAGCGAACACCGGGGAGCTGTTTTTT. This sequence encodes CGAGTANTGELFF.

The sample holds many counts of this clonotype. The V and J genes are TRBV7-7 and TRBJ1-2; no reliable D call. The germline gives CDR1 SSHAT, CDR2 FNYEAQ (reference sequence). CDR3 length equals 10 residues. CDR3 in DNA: TGTGCTAGCCTTAACTATGGCTACACCTTC. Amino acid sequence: CASLNYGYTF.

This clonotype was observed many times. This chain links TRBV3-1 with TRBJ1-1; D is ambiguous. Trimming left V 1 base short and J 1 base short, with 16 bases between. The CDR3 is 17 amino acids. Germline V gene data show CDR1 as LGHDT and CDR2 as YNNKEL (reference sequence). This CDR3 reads CASSQAPPSFWNTEAFF. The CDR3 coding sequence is TGTGCCAGCAGCCAAGCCCCACCATCCTTCTGGAACACTGAAGCTTTCTTT.

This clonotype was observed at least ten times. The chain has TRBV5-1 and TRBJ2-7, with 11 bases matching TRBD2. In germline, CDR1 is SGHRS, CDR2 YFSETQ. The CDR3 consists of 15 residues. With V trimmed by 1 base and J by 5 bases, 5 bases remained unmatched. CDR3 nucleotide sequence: TGCGCCAGCAGCTTGACTAGCGGGAGTGTACACGAGCAGTACTTC. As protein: CASSLTSGSVHEQYF.

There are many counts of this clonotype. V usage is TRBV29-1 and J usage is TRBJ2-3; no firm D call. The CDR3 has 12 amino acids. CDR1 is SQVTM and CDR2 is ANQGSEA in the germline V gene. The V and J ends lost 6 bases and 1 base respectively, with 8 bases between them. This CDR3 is CSVLIGTDTQYF. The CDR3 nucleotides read TGCAGCGTGTTGATTGGCACAGATACGCAGTATTTT.

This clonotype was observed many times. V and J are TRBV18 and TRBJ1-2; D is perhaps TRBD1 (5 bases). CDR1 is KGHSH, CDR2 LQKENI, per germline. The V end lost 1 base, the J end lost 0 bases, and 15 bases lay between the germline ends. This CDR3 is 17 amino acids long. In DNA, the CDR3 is TGTGCCAGCTCACCACTACTTCGACAGCTCCCTAACTATGGCTACACCTTC. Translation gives CASSPLLRQLPNYGYTF.

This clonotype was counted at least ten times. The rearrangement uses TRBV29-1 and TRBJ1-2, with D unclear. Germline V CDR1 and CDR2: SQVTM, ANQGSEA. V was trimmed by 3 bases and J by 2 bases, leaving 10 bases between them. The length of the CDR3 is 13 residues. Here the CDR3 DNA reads TGCAGCGTTGAGCGGGGTTCGAACTATGGCTACACCTTC. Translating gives CSVERGSNYGYTF.

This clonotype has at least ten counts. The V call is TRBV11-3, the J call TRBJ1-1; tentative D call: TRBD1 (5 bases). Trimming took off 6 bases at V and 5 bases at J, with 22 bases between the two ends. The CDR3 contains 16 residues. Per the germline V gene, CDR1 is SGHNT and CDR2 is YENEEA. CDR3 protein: CASRVGASGERTEAFF. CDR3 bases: TGTGCCAGCAGAGTAGGGGCGTCGGGTGAACGGACTGAAGCTTTCTTT. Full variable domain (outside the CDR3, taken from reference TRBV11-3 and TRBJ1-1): EAGVVQSPRYKIIEKKQPVAFWCNPISGHNTLYWYLQNLGQGPELLIRYENEEAVDDSQLPKDRFSAERLKGVDSTLKIQPAELGDSAVYLCASRVGASGERTEAFFGQGTRLTVV.

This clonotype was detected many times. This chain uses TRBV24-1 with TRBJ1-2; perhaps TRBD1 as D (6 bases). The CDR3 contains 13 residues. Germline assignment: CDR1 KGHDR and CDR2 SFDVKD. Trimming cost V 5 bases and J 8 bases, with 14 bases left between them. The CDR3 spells CATSADPRGGYTF. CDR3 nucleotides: TGTGCCACCAGTGCGGACCCCAGGGGCGGCTACACCTTC.

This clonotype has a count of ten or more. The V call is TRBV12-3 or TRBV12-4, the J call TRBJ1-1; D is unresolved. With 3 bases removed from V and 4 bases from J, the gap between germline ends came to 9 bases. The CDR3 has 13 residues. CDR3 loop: CASSLLPSTEAFF. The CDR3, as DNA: TGTGCCAGCAGTTTGCTGCCATCCACTGAAGCTTTCTTT.

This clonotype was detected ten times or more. The chain's CDR3 is CASSQDLTSRGTNYGYTF. The CDR3 DNA is TGCGCCAGCAGCCAAGATCTGACCAGTCGAGGAACTAACTATGGCTACACCTTC. The chain uses TRBV4-1 and TRBJ1-2; the D is unclear. Germline loops: CDR1 MGHRA, CDR2 YSYEKL. The CDR3 has 18 amino acids. V was clipped by 0 bases and J by 0 bases, with 17 bases between them.

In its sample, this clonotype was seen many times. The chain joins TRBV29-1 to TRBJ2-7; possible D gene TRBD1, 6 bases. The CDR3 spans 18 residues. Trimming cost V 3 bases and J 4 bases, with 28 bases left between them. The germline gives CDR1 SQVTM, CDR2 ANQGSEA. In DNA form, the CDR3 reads TGCAGCGTTGACCGTACACACGGTATCCGTCCAGGGGCTTACGAGCAGTACTTC. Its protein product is CSVDRTHGIRPGAYEQYF.

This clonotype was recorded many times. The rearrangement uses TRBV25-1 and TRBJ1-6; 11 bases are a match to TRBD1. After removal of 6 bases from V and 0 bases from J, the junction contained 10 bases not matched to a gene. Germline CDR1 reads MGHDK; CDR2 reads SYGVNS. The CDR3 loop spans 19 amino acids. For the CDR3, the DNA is TGTGCCAGCAGCGCTACCGGGACAGGGGGATTCTCCTATAATTCACCCCTCCACTTT. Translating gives CASSATGTGGFSYNSPLHF.

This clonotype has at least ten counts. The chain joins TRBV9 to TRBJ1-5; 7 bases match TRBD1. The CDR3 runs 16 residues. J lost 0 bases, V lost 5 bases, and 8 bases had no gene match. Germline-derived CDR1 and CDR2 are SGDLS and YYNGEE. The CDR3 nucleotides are TGTGCCAGCAGACTACCGGGACAGTATAGCAATCAGCCCCAGCATTTT. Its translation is CASRLPGQYSNQPQHF.

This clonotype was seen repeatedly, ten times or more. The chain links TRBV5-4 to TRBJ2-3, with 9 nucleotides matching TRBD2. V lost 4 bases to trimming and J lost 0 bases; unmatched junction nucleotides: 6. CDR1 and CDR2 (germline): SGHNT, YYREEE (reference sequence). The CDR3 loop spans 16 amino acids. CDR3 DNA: TGTGCCAGCAGCGGGGGACTAGCCTATAGCACAGATACGCAGTATTTT. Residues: CASSGGLAYSTDTQYF. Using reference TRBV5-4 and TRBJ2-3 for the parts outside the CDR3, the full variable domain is ETGVTQSPTHLIKTRGQQVTLRCSSQSGHNTVSWYQQALGQGPQFIFQYYREEENGRGNFPPRFSGLQFPNYSSELNVNALELDDSALYLCASSGGLAYSTDTQYFGPGTRLTVL.

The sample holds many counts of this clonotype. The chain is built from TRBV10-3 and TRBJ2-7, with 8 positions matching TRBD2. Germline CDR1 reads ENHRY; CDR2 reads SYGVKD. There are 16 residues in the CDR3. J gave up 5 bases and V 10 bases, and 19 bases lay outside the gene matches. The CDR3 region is CATTSSGSTPAHEQYF. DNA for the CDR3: TGTGCCACAACCAGCAGCGGGAGTACACCCGCCCACGAGCAGTACTTC.

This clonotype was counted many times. CDR3 amino acids: CASSTRQESGYTF. The DNA of the CDR3 is TGTGCCAGCAGCACAAGACAGGAAAGTGGCTACACCTTC. This rearrangement joins TRBV9 to TRBJ1-2; a weak D match, TRBD1 (6 bases). CDR1 SGDLS and CDR2 YYNGEE come from the germline V gene. CDR3 length: 13 residues. Trimming pared 4 bases from V and 7 bases from J, leaving 14 bases between.

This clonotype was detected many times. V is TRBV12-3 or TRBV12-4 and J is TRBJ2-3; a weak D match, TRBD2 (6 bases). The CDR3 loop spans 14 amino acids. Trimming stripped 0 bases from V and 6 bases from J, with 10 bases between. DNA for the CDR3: TGTGCCAGCAGTTTAGCCGCGGGGAGGGATACGCAGTATTTT. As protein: CASSLAAGRDTQYF.